This T cell receptor beta chain derives from a study of blood T cell repertoires in COVID-19. Trimming took 2 bases from V and 10 from J; bases not matched to a gene: 13. The CDR3 is made up of 15 amino acids. The V gene's germline CDR1 is SGDLS and CDR2 YYNGEE. Clones were sequenced by immunoSEQ multiplex PCR, and TCRdb holds only the in-frame ones, with some missing. Here the sample spans some 200,000 clones, approximately 79% being singletons. Sequenced sample: peripheral blood. The chain employs TRBV9 and TRBJ2-7; TRBD2 agrees at 9 bases. The clonotype originates from a man aged 25-45 years with active or convalescent COVID-19. In nucleotides, the CDR3 is TGTGCCAGCAGCGTGGGACTAGCCTCCACCGGAGACCAGTACTTC. It translates to CASSVGLASTGDQYF.